This TCR beta chain was captured in a study of patients and donors after allogeneic stem cell transplantation. The length of the CDR3 is 16 residues. From germline, CDR1 is MGHRA and CDR2 YSYEKL. Trimming at V came to 4 bases and at J to 4 bases, leaving 6 bases not matched to a gene. One entry per CDR3 protein, called by TCRdb with MiXCR from the RT-PCR reads. The sample contains approximately 200,000 distinct CDR3 sequences, about 38% of which appear only once. The clonotype originates from a human donor who was either an allogeneic HSCT recipient or a stem cell or donor lymphocyte infusion donor (not recorded which). It is not recorded whose cells these are; they may come from a transplant donor. The chain joins TRBV4-1 to TRBJ1-4, with 10 bases matching TRBD1. Sequencing was carried out using blood, either unsorted or a sorted T cell fraction (not recorded which). The CDR3 DNA reads TGCGCCAGCAGCCTCGTAGGACAGGGGGTTAATGAAAAACTGTTTTTT. Translating gives CASSLVGQGVNEKLFF.